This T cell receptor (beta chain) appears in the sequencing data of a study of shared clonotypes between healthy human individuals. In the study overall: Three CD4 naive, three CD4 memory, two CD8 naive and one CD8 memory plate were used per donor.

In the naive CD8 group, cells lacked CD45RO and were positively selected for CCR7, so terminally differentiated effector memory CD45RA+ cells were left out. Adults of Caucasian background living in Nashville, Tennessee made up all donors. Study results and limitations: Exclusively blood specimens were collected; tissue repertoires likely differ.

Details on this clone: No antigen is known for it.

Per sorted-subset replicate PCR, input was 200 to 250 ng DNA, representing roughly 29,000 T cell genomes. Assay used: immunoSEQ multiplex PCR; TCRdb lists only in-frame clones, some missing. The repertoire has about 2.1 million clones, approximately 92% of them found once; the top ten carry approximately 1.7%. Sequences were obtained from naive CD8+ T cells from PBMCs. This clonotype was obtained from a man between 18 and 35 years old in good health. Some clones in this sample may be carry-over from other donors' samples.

The CDR3 bases are TGTGCCAGCAGCTTAGAGGGGGCGAGCAATCAGCCCCAGCATTTT. Residues: CASSLEGASNQPQHF. The chain combines TRBV7-9 with TRBJ1-5, with TRBD1 matching over 7 bases. V shed 1 base and J 1 base; nucleotides not matched to a gene: 1. Germline-derived CDR1 and CDR2 are SEHNR and FQNEAQ (reference sequence). The CDR3 is made up of 15 amino acids.